The entry below gives a single TCR beta chain sequence along with its context. Antigen: not known. This entry comes from a study of identical twins. Study-wide results and caveats: Beta out-of-frame twin sharing showed a weaker excess. Among out-of-frame alpha sequences shared by twins, low generation probability occurred in excess.

This CDR3 is 12 amino acids long. J was trimmed by 4 bases and V by 1 base; bases with no gene match: 0. The V gene's germline CDR1 is GTSNPN and CDR2 SVGIG (reference sequence). Template switching added a universal primer site, and cDNA bore unique molecular identifiers. TCRdb processed the 5' RACE reads anew with MiXCR; each CDR3 protein has one entry. There are 1.5 million or so distinct CDR3 sequences in the sample; about 32% occur only once, and about 0.27% lies in the top ten. The chain couples TRBV30 to TRBJ2-7, with TRBD1 matching 8 bases. The clonotype comes from a newborn girl in good health. Sequenced sample: cord blood. The CDR3: CAWSDRGYEQYF. CDR3 DNA sequence: TGTGCCTGGAGTGACAGGGGGTACGAGCAGTACTTC.